The clone carrying this T cell receptor beta chain was observed a handful of times. Its specificity is not known. The PCR employed 60 Vbeta primers together with 13 Jbeta primers. Method: immunoSEQ multiplex PCR; TCRdb's copy keeps in-frame clones and lacks some. The data hold about 260,000 clones, with about four fifths observed a single time. This sample was taken from a study of cytomegalovirus exposure and HLA in healthy donors. Study as a whole: T cells numbering around 190 million yielded 90 million to 140 million unique TCR beta sequences in an earlier analysis. General observations from the study: Rarity marked most TCR sequences, yet some public TCRs occurred in many donors. TCR beta chains numbering 150 to 200 were designated cytomegalovirus-associated. In vitro checks showed that three CMV-associated chains really do target CMV antigens.

This receptor was identified in a woman in her thirties or forties in good health and CMV-seropositive. Sequences were obtained from PBMCs.

The CDR3 loop is CASSYGGITNYGYTF. The CDR3 DNA is TGTGCCAGCAGTTACGGCGGGATCACTAACTATGGCTACACCTTC. The gene calls are TRBV6-5 and TRBJ1-2; D gene ambiguous. Germline CDR1 and CDR2: MNHEY and SVGAGI. Trimming took 2 bases from V and 0 from J, leaving 10 bases between them. This CDR3 is built from 15 residues.